This TCR beta chain was observed in a study of blood T cells in healthy people across ages. Study-wide results and limits: Across the age range, TCR beta diversity per million T cells fell in a roughly linear way.

Between the trimmed V and J ends, which lost 10 bases and 1 base, there was a span of 17 bases. Germline lookup yields CDR1 MNHEY and CDR2 SVGEGT. CDR3 length: 14 residues. A remark on this clonotype: The antigen remains unidentified.

A second roughly 7 to 12 cycle PCR used barcoded and J-beta primers. A template-switch adaptor that had 12 random nucleotides put a tag on each cDNA molecule. From the 5' RACE reads, TCRdb called clonotypes with MiXCR, one entry per CDR3 protein. The sample lists more than 600,000 distinct CDR3 sequences, more than 20% seen once, with just under 9.5% in the top ten. Separately, the same data were catalogued under a study of T cells of mothers and their children.

The receptor comes from a boy younger than 18 in good health. The chain is built from TRBV6-2 or TRBV6-3 and TRBJ2-7, with D maybe TRBD2 (5 bases). Sequencing was done on a sample of blood. The CDR3 DNA reads TGTGCCACCATACCCAGAGCGGAGTCCTACGAGCAGTACTTC. Translation: CATIPRAESYEQYF.